Shown below are 15 T cell receptor beta chains from a single sample sequenced in a study of CD8 T cells in ankylosing spondylitis. Study-wide results and limits: A motif of fewer than ten highly homologous TCR beta variants was seen as apparently characteristic of ankylosing spondylitis blood.

Antigen specificity for these receptors is unknown. TCRdb re-called the 5' RACE reads with MiXCR, one entry per CDR3 protein. The sample has 670,000 or so distinct CDR3 sequences, 19% seen once. The material sequenced was blood, either unsorted or a sorted T cell fraction (not recorded which). The receptors originated from a male donor with ankylosing spondylitis.

This clonotype occurred many times. The V gene is TRBV24-1, the J gene TRBJ2-5, with no clear D. The CDR3 covers 13 residues. CDR1 is KGHDR, CDR2 SFDVKD, per germline. The V end lost 7 bases, the J end lost 5 bases, and 13 bases lay between the germline ends. Here the CDR3 DNA reads TGTGCCACCAGCCCCCAGGACCGGGAGACCCAGTACTTC. Residues: CATSPQDRETQYF.

The chain joins TRBV7-2 to TRBJ2-2; D gene ambiguous. Trimming shortened V by 3 bases and J by 6 bases, and 11 bases separated the two germline ends. From germline, CDR1 is SGHTA and CDR2 FQGNSA. This CDR3 has 14 amino acids. CDR3 in amino acids: CASSFMEMAGELFF. CDR3 nucleotide sequence: TGTGCCAGCAGCTTTATGGAGATGGCCGGGGAGCTGTTTTTT.

The J gene is TRBJ1-5, the V gene TRBV20-1; maybe TRBD1 (6 bases). The germline V gene has CDR1 DFQATT and CDR2 SNEGSKA (reference sequence). V lost 3 bases and J lost 4, with 19 bases in between. The CDR3 is made up of 16 amino acids. CDR3 DNA sequence: TGCAGTGCTAGCGACCCACTAAAACAGGGAAATCAGCCCCAGCATTTT. This sequence encodes CSASDPLKQGNQPQHF.

This clonotype was detected a few times. The chain uses TRBV12-3 or TRBV12-4 and TRBJ2-7, with 11 bases that match TRBD2. V lost 3 bases, J lost 6 bases, and 7 bases stayed unmatched. The CDR3 runs 15 residues. The CDR3 DNA follows: TGTGCCAGCAGTTTTAGCGGGAGGGCCGGGGGCGAGCAGTACTTC. The encoded protein is CASSFSGRAGGEQYF.

This clonotype was detected many times. This sequence joins TRBV10-2 and TRBJ1-1; D unresolved. The CDR3 is 11 amino acids. CDR1 WSHSY and CDR2 SAAADI come from the germline V gene. V was clipped by 10 bases and J by 3 bases, with 9 bases between them. The CDR3 loop is CATRIDTEAFF. CDR3 sequence (DNA): TGCGCCACCAGGATAGACACTGAAGCTTTCTTT.

V gene TRBV3-1 combines with J gene TRBJ1-2; D is possibly TRBD1 (5 bases). Germline V CDR1 and CDR2: LGHDT, YNNKEL (reference sequence). The CDR3 sequence is 14 residues long. V was cut by 8 bases and J by 6 bases, with 19 bases left in between. In DNA form, the CDR3 reads TGTGCCAGCTCAAAAAAGGGGATCTATGATGGCTACACCTTC. Translating gives CASSKKGIYDGYTF.

The rearrangement joins TRBV7-6 to TRBJ2-4; TRBD1 or TRBD2 may be the D gene (5 bases each). With 5 bases removed from V and 8 bases from J, the gap between germline ends came to 16 bases. This CDR3 is built from 14 residues. CDR1 and CDR2 from the germline V gene are SGHVS and FNYEAQ. CDR3 nucleotide sequence: TGTGCCAGCAGCCCACAAGAGGGGAGACACATTCAGTACTTC. Translation gives CASSPQEGRHIQYF.

This clonotype was recorded at least ten times. The V and J genes are TRBV27 and TRBJ2-1, with 9 positions matching TRBD2. CDR3 length: 18 residues. Germline V gene data show CDR1 as MNHEY and CDR2 as SMNVEV (reference sequence). Losses at the gene ends were 3 bases for V and 2 bases for J; bases not matched to a gene: 11. The CDR3 DNA reads as TGTGCCAGCAGTTTTAGCGGGGGAGACACCGGGCCCTACAATGAGCAGTTCTTC. As protein: CASSFSGGDTGPYNEQFF.

The V call is TRBV5-1, the J call TRBJ2-2, with 7 bases fitting TRBD1. The CDR3 runs to 16 residues. V was clipped by 4 bases and J by 7 bases; unmatched bases: 13. The germline CDR1 and CDR2 sequences are SGHRS and YFSETQ. As DNA, the CDR3 is TGCGCCAGCAGCCCGTGGGACAGCCCGACCCACGGGGAGCTGTTTTTT. It yields the protein CASSPWDSPTHGELFF.

This clonotype was counted only a few times. The rearrangement joins TRBV28 to TRBJ1-5, with a possible D match to TRBD1 (5 bases). Germline values: CDR1 MDHEN, CDR2 SYDVKM. This CDR3 region has 15 residues. The ends were cut back, 3 bases at V and 5 bases at J, with 14 bases in the middle. The CDR3 loop reads CASSFSGRGDQPQHF. The DNA of the CDR3 is TGTGCCAGCAGTTTTTCCGGTCGGGGCGATCAGCCCCAGCATTTT.

This chain connects TRBV15 to TRBJ1-1, with 8 bases that match TRBD1. V was pared by 1 base and J by 5 bases, with 3 bases of the junction left unmatched. Germline CDR1 and CDR2: LNHNV and YYDKDF (reference sequence). This CDR3 spans 14 amino acids. CDR3 DNA: TGTGCCACCAGCAGAGGGACAGGGAGGACTGAAGCTTTCTTT. This translates into CATSRGTGRTEAFF.

This clonotype showed up many times. J is TRBJ1-1 and V is TRBV12-3 or TRBV12-4; D remains unclear. The V gene lost 6 bases and the J gene lost 0 bases, with 11 bases spanning the gap. This CDR3 region has 14 residues. CDR3 protein: CASSPPGLNTEAFF. The CDR3 DNA follows: TGTGCCAGCAGCCCCCCAGGACTGAACACTGAAGCTTTCTTT.

This clonotype has more than one count but fewer than ten. The rearrangement links TRBV12-3 or TRBV12-4 to TRBJ2-1; D not resolved. CDR3 length: 12 amino acids. Deletions cut 3 bases from V and 3 bases from J, with 3 bases between. This CDR3 reads CASSFVYNEQFF. For the CDR3, the DNA is TGTGCCAGCAGTTTCGTCTACAATGAGCAGTTCTTC.

This clonotype was detected a few times. The V gene is TRBV7-2, the J gene TRBJ2-3, with D unresolved. Germline-derived CDR1 and CDR2 are SGHTA and FQGNSA. The CDR3 extends over 14 amino acids. The V and J ends lost 1 base and 5 bases respectively, with 10 bases between them. This CDR3 is CASSLGPWVDTQYF. CDR3 nucleotides: TGTGCCAGCAGCTTAGGTCCCTGGGTAGATACGCAGTATTTT.

This clonotype was detected only a few times. The chain uses TRBV3-1 and TRBJ2-2, with 13 bases matching TRBD2. Germline values: CDR1 LGHDT, CDR2 YNNKEL (reference sequence). CDR3 length equals 17 residues. V lost 2 bases, J lost 9 bases, and 9 bases stayed unmatched. CDR3 in amino acids: CASSQPGGLAGSWELFF. The CDR3 region has the DNA TGTGCCAGCAGCCAACCAGGGGGACTAGCGGGAAGTTGGGAGCTGTTTTTT.